Listed here are 32 T cell receptor beta chains from one sample, sequenced in a study of T cell repertoires in cytomegalovirus infection. One entry per CDR3 protein, called by TCRdb with MiXCR from the reads. The sample shows approximately 910,000 distinct CDR3 sequences, around 31% of them seen only once. Their antigens are not known. The sample was cultured CD8+ T cells from PBMCs, taken from culture after CMV antigen stimulation. Receptors originate from a human donor in good health (CMV status not recorded). Some clones in this sample may be carry-over from other donors' samples.

This clonotype has at least ten counts. The chain carries TRBV6-1 and TRBJ1-2; no definite D call. The CDR3 contains 10 residues. With 6 bases removed from V and 8 bases from J, the gap between germline ends came to 7 bases. Germline CDR1 is MNHNS and CDR2 is SASEGT. DNA for the CDR3: TGTGCCAGCAGGACGAAGGGCTACACCTTC. Protein: CASRTKGYTF.

This clonotype was picked up a small number of times. The chain recombines TRBV6-2 or TRBV6-3 with TRBJ1-2, with 7 bases that match TRBD1. Germline CDR1 and CDR2: MNHEY and SVGEGT. The CDR3 consists of 13 residues. After removal of 1 base from V and 7 bases from J, the junction contained 3 bases not matched to a gene. CDR3 DNA sequence: TGTGCCAGCAGTTACTGGGACAGAACTGGCTACACCTTC. It yields the protein CASSYWDRTGYTF.

This clonotype has just a few counts. The rearrangement joins TRBV11-2 to TRBJ2-3; a weak D match, TRBD1 (6 bases). Germline V gene sequence: CDR1 SGHAT, CDR2 FQNNGV. Trimming cost V 5 bases and J 4 bases, with 13 bases left between them. The CDR3 spans 14 residues. CDR3 residues: CASSNSRGPDTQYF. The DNA for the CDR3 is TGTGCCAGCAGCAACTCCAGGGGTCCAGATACGCAGTATTTT. Together with reference TRBV11-2 and TRBJ2-3, the CDR3 gives the full variable domain: EAGVAQSPRYKIIEKRQSVAFWCNPISGHATLYWYQQILGQGPKLLIQFQNNGVVDDSQLPKDRFSAERLKGVDSTLKIQPAKLEDSAVYLCASSNSRGPDTQYFGPGTRLTVL.

This rearrangement joins TRBV28 to TRBJ2-6, with 8 bases matching TRBD2. The CDR3 runs to 19 residues. The germline V gene encodes CDR1 MDHEN and CDR2 SYDVKM. The V and J ends lost 5 bases and 0 bases, in that order; junction bases with no gene match: 12. CDR3 sequence: CASSSVRSGGPSGANVLTF. CDR3 bases: TGTGCCAGCAGTAGTGTAAGGAGCGGGGGCCCCTCTGGGGCCAACGTCCTGACTTTC. Full variable domain (missing parts from reference TRBV28 and TRBJ2-6): DVKVTQSSRYLVKRTGEKVFLECVQDMDHENMFWYRQDPGLGLRLIYFSYDVKMKEKGDIPEGYSVSREKKERFSLILESASTNQTSMYLCASSSVRSGGPSGANVLTFGAGSRLTVL.

The chain couples TRBV6-5 to TRBJ2-5; 9 nucleotides line up with TRBD1. The CDR3 is 15 amino acids. Germline V gene lookup returns CDR1 MNHEY and CDR2 SVGAGI. V shed 6 bases and J 4 bases; nucleotides not matched to a gene: 9. The CDR3 protein is CASSRGTGSRETQYF. The CDR3, as DNA: TGTGCCAGCAGCCGAGGGACAGGGAGTCGAGAGACCCAGTACTTC.

The genes are TRBV19 and TRBJ2-1, with 8 bases that match TRBD1. Germline-derived CDR1 and CDR2 are LNHDA and SQIVND (reference sequence). V shed 3 bases and J 4 bases; nucleotides not matched to a gene: 8. The CDR3 loop spans 16 amino acids. CDR3 residues: CASSIYGTGIYNEQFF. CDR3 DNA: TGTGCCAGTAGTATTTACGGGACAGGTATTTACAATGAGCAGTTCTTC.

The rearrangement uses TRBV7-6 and TRBJ2-7; D is undetermined. V lost 2 bases and J 7 bases, leaving 12 bases between the germline ends. Germline CDR1 is SGHVS and CDR2 is FNYEAQ. This CDR3 has 13 amino acids. The CDR3 bases are TGTGCCAGCAGCTTATCAAGGCATCCGGAGCAGTACTTC. Translation: CASSLSRHPEQYF.

This clonotype has a count of ten or more. This chain joins TRBV6-1 and TRBJ2-3; D assignment may be TRBD1 or TRBD2 (6 bases each). Germline V gene data show CDR1 as MNHNS and CDR2 as SASEGT. Trimming stripped 3 bases from V and 4 bases from J, with 20 bases between. The CDR3 contains 17 residues. The CDR3 sequence: CASSDHRVGGRADTQYF. The DNA for the CDR3 is TGTGCCAGCAGTGATCATCGGGTCGGGGGCCGGGCAGATACGCAGTATTTT.

This clonotype was detected only a few times. Sequence at one end of the junction differs from germline and may be a read error. The rearrangement joins TRBV7-6 to TRBJ1-5; unclear D gene. CDR1 is SGHVS, CDR2 FNYEAQ, per germline. CDR3 size: 14 residues. DNA for the CDR3: TGTGCTAGCAGCCATCAGACTAGCAATCAGCCCCAGCATTTT. It specifies CASSHQTSNQPQHF.

J is TRBJ2-3 and V is TRBV7-6, with 12 bases lining up with TRBD2. This CDR3 has 19 residues. V lost 1 base to trimming and J lost 2 bases; unmatched junction nucleotides: 10. The V gene's germline CDR1 is SGHVS and CDR2 FNYEAQ. The CDR3 loop reads CASSLEPGTSGSFTDTQYF. CDR3 coding DNA: TGTGCCAGCAGCTTAGAACCCGGGACTAGCGGGTCCTTCACAGATACGCAGTATTTT.

This clonotype was found a few times. The gene calls are TRBV10-3 and TRBJ2-7; TRBD1 is a possible D gene (6 bases). The germline gives CDR1 ENHRY, CDR2 SYGVKD. The CDR3 extends over 14 amino acids. V was clipped by 4 bases and J by 1 base, with 11 bases between them. CDR3 residues: CAISGNRESYEQYF. For the CDR3, the DNA is TGTGCCATCAGTGGCAACAGGGAATCCTACGAGCAGTACTTC.

This clonotype has more than one count but fewer than ten. The chain carries TRBV12-3 or TRBV12-4 and TRBJ2-5, with D unclear. Trimming pared 0 bases from V and 2 bases from J, leaving 13 bases between. The CDR3 runs to 16 residues. CDR3 loop: CASSLATPLEQETQYF. DNA of the CDR3: TGTGCCAGCAGTTTAGCTACCCCTTTGGAACAAGAGACCCAGTACTTC.

The rearrangement joins TRBV29-1 to TRBJ2-7; D is uncertain. Looked up from germline, CDR1 is SQVTM and CDR2 is ANQGSEA. V was shortened by 6 bases and J by 2 bases, with 14 bases between the two germline ends. There are 13 residues in the CDR3. CDR3 bases: TGCAGCGTAATCGGGCAGGAAGCCTACGAGCAGTACTTC. It is translated as CSVIGQEAYEQYF.

This clonotype was seen many times. The gene calls are TRBV27 and TRBJ1-5; TRBD1 is a possible D gene (5 bases). The CDR3 loop spans 14 amino acids. Per germline, CDR1 MNHEY and CDR2 SMNVEV (reference sequence). V was trimmed by 6 bases and J by 2 bases, leaving 11 bases between them. CDR3 amino acids: CASSWGGGNQPQHF. The CDR3 DNA reads as TGTGCCAGCAGCTGGGGCGGAGGCAATCAGCCCCAGCATTTT.

This clonotype was observed a handful of times. The chain carries TRBV18 and TRBJ2-5; D is ambiguous. The CDR3 spans 15 residues. The germline V and J ends were trimmed by 2 bases and 0 bases, with 10 bases remaining between them. The germline CDR1 and CDR2 sequences are KGHSH and LQKENI. CDR3 sequence reads: CASSPWGFDQETQYF. The CDR3 nucleotides read TGTGCCAGCTCACCATGGGGTTTTGACCAAGAGACCCAGTACTTC.

The chain has TRBV10-3 and TRBJ2-7; TRBD1 matches 11 bases. Germline assignment: CDR1 ENHRY and CDR2 SYGVKD. After removal of 4 bases from V and 6 bases from J, the junction contained 14 bases not matched to a gene. The CDR3 consists of 17 residues. CDR3 loop: CAISVPGQGGGLIEQYF. Here the CDR3 DNA reads TGTGCCATCAGTGTCCCGGGACAGGGGGGGGGATTGATCGAGCAGTACTTC.

The CDR3 region is CASRLILTSTDTQYF. CDR3 in DNA: TGCGCCAGCAGACTAATCCTAACCAGCACAGATACGCAGTATTTT. The rearrangement uses TRBV4-1 and TRBJ2-3; no clear D. The CDR3 is 15 amino acids. The germline CDR1 and CDR2 sequences are MGHRA and YSYEKL. Between the trimmed V and J ends, which lost 6 bases and 0 bases, there was a span of 13 bases.

This rearrangement joins TRBV12-3 or TRBV12-4 to TRBJ1-1; D might be TRBD1 (5 bases). The CDR3 sequence is 14 residues long. V lost 5 bases and J lost 4, with 14 bases in between. CDR3 in DNA: TGTGCCAGCAGTCGGAGGCAGAGGGGCACTGAAGCTTTCTTT. Translation gives CASSRRQRGTEAFF.

There are a few counts of this clonotype. The chain links TRBV6-2 or TRBV6-3 to TRBJ2-5; D might be TRBD2 (7 bases). The V gene's germline CDR1 is MNHEY and CDR2 SVGEGT. Trimming removed 7 bases at V and 3 bases at J, with 21 bases between. The CDR3 spans 16 residues. This CDR3 reads CASKGREGGAKETQYF. The CDR3 DNA reads TGTGCCAGCAAAGGTCGAGAAGGGGGGGCCAAAGAGACCCAGTACTTC.

This sequence joins TRBV4-1 and TRBJ1-1; D is perhaps TRBD1 (5 bases). This CDR3 spans 18 amino acids. Germline CDR1 is MGHRA and CDR2 is YSYEKL. Trimming shortened V by 2 bases and J by 0 bases, and 19 bases separated the two germline ends. In DNA form, the CDR3 reads TGCGCCAGCAGCCAACCCCTGGGGGAAAAGCCCCTGAACACTGAAGCTTTCTTT. This encodes CASSQPLGEKPLNTEAFF.

This clonotype was found a few times. This chain connects TRBV6-5 to TRBJ2-3; maybe TRBD2 (6 bases). Trimming took 6 bases from V and 3 from J, leaving 13 bases between them. The germline gives CDR1 MNHEY, CDR2 SVGAGI. The CDR3 totals 14 residues. The CDR3 here is CASSLMRGTDTQYF. As DNA, the CDR3 is TGTGCCAGCAGCTTAATGCGGGGAACAGATACGCAGTATTTT.

The chain couples TRBV19 to TRBJ2-1; 13 positions agree with TRBD2. V dropped 5 bases and J dropped 8; count of bases not matched to a gene: 21. Germline V gene lookup returns CDR1 LNHDA and CDR2 SQIVND (reference sequence). The CDR3 consists of 20 residues. CDR3 nucleotides: TGTGCCAGTAGTGTGGGACCGGGACTAGCGGGGACGCCCCTAAGGGATGAGCAGTTCTTC. This translates into CASSVGPGLAGTPLRDEQFF.

A remark on this clonotype: A much larger clone differs from this one at a single base, so this may be a read error. The chain carries TRBV7-2 and TRBJ1-1; TRBD1 matches 10 bases. The junction had 9 bases not matched to a gene; V was cut back by 3 bases and J by 5 bases. The CDR3 runs to 16 residues. Germline V lookup: CDR1 SGHTA, CDR2 FQGNSA. CDR3 sequence reads: CASSLGRQGAYTEAFF. The CDR3 bases are TGTGCCAGCAGCTTGGGGAGACAGGGGGCTTATACTGAAGCTTTCTTT.

This clonotype was seen more than once but under ten times. The chain couples TRBV7-9 to TRBJ2-7; TRBD1 aligns across 7 bases. Germline-derived CDR1 and CDR2 are SEHNR and FQNEAQ (reference sequence). V was pared by 4 bases and J by 5 bases, with 14 bases of the junction left unmatched. The CDR3 has 16 residues. CDR3 residues: CASSSGTDKRKNEQYF. CDR3 nucleotides: TGTGCCAGCAGCTCCGGGACAGATAAAAGAAAGAACGAGCAGTACTTC.

This clonotype occurred a few times. The rearrangement uses TRBV19 and TRBJ2-2; a weak D match, TRBD1 (5 bases). V was shortened by 2 bases and J by 3 bases, with 10 bases between the two germline ends. Germline V gene data show CDR1 as LNHDA and CDR2 as SQIVND (reference sequence). This CDR3 region has 15 residues. The CDR3 DNA reads as TGTGCCAGTAGTATATCTTCAGGGTACACCGGGGAGCTGTTTTTT. Translating it yields CASSISSGYTGELFF.

Comment on this clonotype: A read error may produce the germline difference seen at one junction end. The V gene is TRBV6-8, the J gene TRBJ1-5, with D possibly matching TRBD1 (5 bases). The CDR3 totals 12 residues. Germline V gene lookup returns CDR1 MNHGY and CDR2 SAAAGT. DNA of the CDR3: TGTGCCAACAGTTTCCAGGGTTCGCCCCAGCATTTT. Its translation: CANSFQGSPQHF.

The chain couples TRBV29-1 to TRBJ1-5; D is perhaps TRBD1 (5 bases). Germline-derived CDR1 and CDR2 are SQVTM and ANQGSEA. V lost 7 bases and J lost 2, with 12 bases in between. The CDR3 is 13 amino acids. This chain's CDR3 is CSALAGGNQPQHF. In DNA form, the CDR3 reads TGCAGCGCCCTGGCGGGGGGCAATCAGCCCCAGCATTTT.

This rearrangement joins TRBV7-9 to TRBJ2-7, with 9 bases fitting TRBD1. Germline V gives CDR1 SEHNR, CDR2 FQNEAQ (reference sequence). This CDR3 has 14 amino acids. DNA of the CDR3: TGTGCCAGCAGCCTAGGGGACAGGGTTTACGACCAGTACGTC. This codes for CASSLGDRVYDQYV.

This sequence joins TRBV28 and TRBJ2-7, with 10 bases that match TRBD2. This CDR3 is built from 17 residues. Germline V lookup: CDR1 MDHEN, CDR2 SYDVKM. The J segment lost 6 bases and the V segment lost 5 bases, leaving 16 bases of the junction unmatched. The CDR3 DNA reads as TGTGCCAGCAGTCCCCGACCGACTAGCGGGTCCGGGGGCGAGCAGTACGTC. Amino acids: CASSPRPTSGSGGEQYV.

The chain is built from TRBV7-2 and TRBJ2-3, with 9 bases that match TRBD1. CDR3 length: 18 residues. Looked up from germline, CDR1 is SGHTA and CDR2 is FQGNSA. The V and J ends lost 5 bases and 4 bases, in that order; junction bases with no gene match: 16. CDR3 DNA sequence: TGTGCCAGCAGCCCCCATCTTTTAGGCTGGACAGGGGCAGATACGCAGTATTTT. Translating it yields CASSPHLLGWTGADTQYF.

This sequence joins TRBV29-1 and TRBJ1-1; TRBD1 matches 7 bases. Germline-derived CDR1 and CDR2 are SQVTM and ANQGSEA. The V gene end was trimmed by 6 bases and the J gene end by 1 base; junction bases not matched to a gene: 5. CDR3 length equals 13 residues. CDR3 sequence (DNA): TGCAGCGTCTGGACAGGAGAGAACACTGAAGCTTTCTTT. Translation: CSVWTGENTEAFF.

The rearrangement uses TRBV29-1 and TRBJ1-1, with D unresolved. V gave up 4 bases and J gave up 5 bases, with 8 bases separating them. The CDR3 length is 11 residues. Germline CDR1 SQVTM, CDR2 ANQGSEA. As DNA, the CDR3 is TGCAGCGTTGCCCTAAATACTGAAGCTTTCTTT. As protein: CSVALNTEAFF.